The rows below give T cell receptor beta chains drawn from one sample of a study of blood T cell repertoires in COVID-19. Method: immunoSEQ multiplex PCR; TCRdb's copy keeps in-frame clones and lacks some. The sample consists of approximately 400,000 clones, 81% of them appearing once. Sequenced sample: peripheral blood. The receptors were sampled from a human donor with acute or convalescent COVID-19. The donor label of this sample is uncertain. The CDR3 runs from the conserved cysteine through the conserved F or W. The D gene is left open where the match is weak. Only some rows state a clone size, as once, few, many or a class for expanded clones.

j_gene	d_gene	abundance	v_gene	CDR3aa	CDR3nt
TRBJ2-7	TRBD2	-	TRBV7-9	CASSLVTSGPRGEQYF	TGTGCCAGCAGCTTAGTGACTAGCGGGCCCCGCGGCGAGCAGTACTTC
TRBJ1-4	-	-	TRBV7-6	CASSINGATNEKLFF	TGTGCCAGCAGCATAAACGGGGCAACTAATGAAAAACTGTTTTTT
TRBJ2-7	-	-	TRBV7-9	CASSLLAGGEQYF	TGTGCCAGCAGCTTACTGGCCGGGGGCGAGCAGTACTTC
TRBJ1-3	TRBD1	-	TRBV7-9	CASSIHHTGGNPIDSGNTIYF	TGTGCCAGCAGCATCCACCATACAGGGGGCAATCCCATAGACTCTGGAAACACCATATATTTT
TRBJ1-3	-	-	TRBV9	CASTGGTPSGNTIYF	TGTGCCAGCACGGGCGGGACTCCCTCTGGAAACACCATATATTTT
TRBJ1-2	-	-	TRBV25-1	CASSEYRVGRPKGYTF	TGTGCCAGCAGTGAATATAGAGTTGGCAGGCCGAAGGGCTACACCTTC
TRBJ1-2	-	-	TRBV5-4	CASSRDLVGYGYTF	TGTGCCAGCAGCAGGGACTTGGTGGGCTATGGCTACACCTTC
TRBJ1-2	-	-	TRBV27	CASSSTSSPDYGYTF	TGTGCCAGCAGTTCAACGTCCTCTCCAGACTATGGCTACACCTTC
TRBJ1-5	TRBD1	-	TRBV4-1	CASSQTGVPNQPQHF	TGCGCCAGCAGCCAAACAGGGGTCCCCAATCAGCCCCAGCATTTT
TRBJ1-5	-	-	TRBV19	CASSITGTRQPQHF	TGTGCCAGTAGTATTACAGGGACCAGGCAGCCCCAGCATTTT
TRBJ1-5	-	many	TRBV19	CASSVTGDQPQHF	TGTGCCAGTAGTGTGACAGGAGATCAGCCCCAGCATTTT
TRBJ1-5	-	-	TRBV2	CASSEREGRQPQHF	TGTGCCAGCAGTGAAAGGGAGGGGCGCCAGCCCCAGCATTTT
TRBJ2-3	TRBD2	-	TRBV5-1	CASIPAGGSTDTQYF	TGCGCCAGCATCCCAGCGGGGGGTTCCACAGATACGCAGTATTTT
TRBJ1-1	-	-	TRBV28	CASSLPQAGVSNTEAFF	TGTGCCAGCAGTTTACCACAAGCGGGGGTCTCAAATACTGAAGCTTTCTTT
TRBJ1-1	TRBD1	once	TRBV27	CASSFGQGGLTEAFF	TGTGCCAGCAGTTTCGGACAGGGAGGGTTGACTGAAGCTTTCTTT
TRBJ2-2	-	-	TRBV3-1/TRBV3-2	CASSPSGTGELFF	TGTGCCAGCAGCCCCTCGGGCACCGGGGAGCTGTTTTTT
TRBJ1-2	-	-	TRBV30	CAWSVTIRAGGYTF	TGTGCCTGGAGTGTAACGATACGTGCGGGGGGCTACACCTTC
TRBJ2-1	-	once	TRBV29-1	CSTLQTRSYNEQFF	TGCAGCACCCTACAGACCCGTTCCTACAATGAGCAGTTCTTC
TRBJ2-4	-	-	TRBV18	CASSRGSSRNIQYF	TGTGCCAGCTCGCGCGGATCCTCCCGGAACATTCAGTACTTC
TRBJ2-5	TRBD1	-	TRBV7-7	CASSSTGGLETQYF	TGTGCCAGCAGCTCAACAGGGGGCTTGGAGACCCAGTACTTC
TRBJ2-5	-	-	TRBV25-1	CASSDQGYRPQETQYF	TGTGCCAGCAGTGACCAGGGTTATCGCCCCCAAGAGACCCAGTACTTC
TRBJ2-7	TRBD2	few	TRBV29-1	CSVEASGGLYEQYF	TGCAGCGTTGAAGCTAGCGGGGGGCTCTACGAGCAGTACTTC
TRBJ1-2	-	few	TRBV7-2	CASSAVGRRGGYTF	TGTGCCAGCAGCGCAGTCGGACGGAGGGGTGGCTACACCTTC
TRBJ1-5	-	-	TRBV18	CASSPNSGYDSNQPQHF	TGTGCCAGCTCACCAAACAGTGGATACGATAGCAATCAGCCCCAGCATTTT
TRBJ2-2	TRBD2	-	TRBV10-3	CATDSREGRGGELFF	TGTGCCACCGACTCGCGGGAGGGCCGGGGCGGGGAGCTGTTTTTT
TRBJ1-2	-	-	TRBV12-3/TRBV12-4	CASSLLRGGYTF	TGTGCCAGCAGTTTACTCCGGGGTGGCTACACCTTC
TRBJ2-7	TRBD2	-	TRBV5-1	CASGASGFYEQYF	TGCGCCAGCGGGGCTAGCGGTTTCTACGAGCAGTACTTC
TRBJ1-2	TRBD1	-	TRBV4-1	CASRQHPGQGYYGYTF	TGCGCCAGCAGGCAACATCCGGGACAGGGCTACTATGGCTACACCTTC
TRBJ1-2	-	-	TRBV7-9	CASSSKQGFLYGYTF	TGTGCCAGCAGCTCAAAACAGGGTTTCCTCTATGGCTACACCTTC
TRBJ2-7	TRBD1	-	TRBV7-9	CASSLPGQGIEQYF	TGTGCCAGCAGCTTACCGGGACAGGGCATCGAGCAGTACTTC
TRBJ2-7	-	-	TRBV10-3	CAISEQSGGYEQYF	TGTGCCATCAGTGAGCAAAGCGGCGGCTACGAGCAGTACTTC
TRBJ2-7	-	few	TRBV2	CASSHGQIYEQYF	TGTGCCAGCAGTCATGGACAGATCTACGAGCAGTACTTC
TRBJ2-6	TRBD1	-	TRBV5-1	CASSSPTGRPQGDWANVLTF	TGCGCCAGCAGCTCCCCGACAGGGCGGCCCCAAGGGGATTGGGCCAACGTCCTGACTTTC
TRBJ1-4	-	-	TRBV7-8	CASSQNRATNEKLFF	TGTGCCAGCAGCCAGAACAGGGCAACTAATGAAAAACTGTTTTTT
TRBJ1-5	TRBD1	-	TRBV19	CASSTNGQGRFQPQHF	TGTGCCAGTAGTACTAACGGACAGGGACGATTTCAGCCCCAGCATTTT
TRBJ2-1	TRBD2	-	TRBV5-1	CASSPRLAGAGEQFF	TGCGCCAGCAGCCCTAGACTAGCGGGGGCTGGTGAGCAGTTCTTC
TRBJ2-6	-	-	TRBV5-1	CASSGGHESSGANVLTF	TGCGCCAGCAGCGGGGGACACGAATCGTCTGGGGCCAACGTCCTGACTTTC
TRBJ2-5	-	-	TRBV7-8	CASSKVGGRGETQYF	TGTGCCAGCAGCAAAGTCGGGGGACGGGGAGAGACCCAGTACTTC
TRBJ1-2	-	-	TRBV7-2	CASSSYRAVMGYTF	TGTGCCAGCAGCTCATACAGGGCTGTAATGGGCTACACCTTC
TRBJ2-1	TRBD2	-	TRBV5-1	CASSISGGVAQAREQFF	TGCGCCAGCAGCATTAGCGGGGGGGTCGCTCAGGCTAGGGAGCAGTTCTTC
TRBJ1-6	TRBD1	-	TRBV27	CASSPRDRDWNSPLHF	TGTGCCAGCAGTCCCAGGGACAGGGATTGGAATTCACCCCTCCACTTT
TRBJ2-5	TRBD2	-	TRBV3-1/TRBV3-2	CASSQPRTSGGKETQYF	TGTGCCAGCAGCCAACCTAGGACTAGCGGGGGGAAAGAGACCCAGTACTTC
TRBJ2-5	TRBD2	few	TRBV5-1	CASSPGTSQETQYF	TGCGCCAGCAGCCCTGGGACTAGTCAAGAGACCCAGTACTTC
TRBJ1-2	-	-	TRBV19	CASSTPSYGYTF	TGTGCCAGTAGTACGCCTAGCTATGGCTACACCTTC
TRBJ2-5	TRBD2	-	TRBV29-1	CSVGRGGSRGETQYF	TGCAGCGTTGGCCGGGGGGGCTCCCGGGGAGAGACCCAGTACTTC
TRBJ1-2	-	-	TRBV6-5	CASGQAGRGWGYTF	TGTGCCAGCGGCCAAGCGGGGCGCGGATGGGGCTACACCTTC